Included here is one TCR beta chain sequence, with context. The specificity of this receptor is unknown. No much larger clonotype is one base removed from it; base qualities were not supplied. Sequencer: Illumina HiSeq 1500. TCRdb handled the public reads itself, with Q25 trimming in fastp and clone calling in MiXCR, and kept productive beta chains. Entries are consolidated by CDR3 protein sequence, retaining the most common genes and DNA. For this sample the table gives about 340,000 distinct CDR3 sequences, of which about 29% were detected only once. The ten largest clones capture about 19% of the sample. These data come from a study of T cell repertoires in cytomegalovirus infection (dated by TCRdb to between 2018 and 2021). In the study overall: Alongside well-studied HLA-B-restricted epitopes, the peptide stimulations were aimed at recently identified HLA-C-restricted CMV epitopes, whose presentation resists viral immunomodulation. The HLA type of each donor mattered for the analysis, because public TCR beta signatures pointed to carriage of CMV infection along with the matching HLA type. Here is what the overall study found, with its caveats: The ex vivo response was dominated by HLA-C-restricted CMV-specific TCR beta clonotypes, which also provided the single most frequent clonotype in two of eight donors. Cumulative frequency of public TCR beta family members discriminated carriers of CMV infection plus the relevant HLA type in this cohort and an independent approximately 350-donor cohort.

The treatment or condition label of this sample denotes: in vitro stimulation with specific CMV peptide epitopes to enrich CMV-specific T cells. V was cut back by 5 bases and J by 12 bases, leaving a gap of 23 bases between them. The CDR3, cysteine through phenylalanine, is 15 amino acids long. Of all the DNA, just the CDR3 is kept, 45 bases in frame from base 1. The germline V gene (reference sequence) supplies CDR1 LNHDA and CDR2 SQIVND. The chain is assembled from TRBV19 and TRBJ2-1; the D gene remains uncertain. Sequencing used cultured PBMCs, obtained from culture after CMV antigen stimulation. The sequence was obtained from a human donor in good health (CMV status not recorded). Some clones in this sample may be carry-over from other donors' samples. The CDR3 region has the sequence CASSSVPVESSRQFF. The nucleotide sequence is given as TGTGCCAGTAGTTCAGTACCCGTAGAAAGTTCAAGGCAGTTCTTC.